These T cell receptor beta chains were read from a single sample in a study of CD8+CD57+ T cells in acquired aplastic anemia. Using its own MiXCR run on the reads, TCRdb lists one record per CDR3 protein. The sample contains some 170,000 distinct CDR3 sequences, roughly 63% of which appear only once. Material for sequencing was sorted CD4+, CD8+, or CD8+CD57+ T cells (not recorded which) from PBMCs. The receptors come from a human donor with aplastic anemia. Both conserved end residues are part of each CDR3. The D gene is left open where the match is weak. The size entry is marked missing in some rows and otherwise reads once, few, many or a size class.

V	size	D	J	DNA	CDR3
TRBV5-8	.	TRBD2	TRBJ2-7	TGTGCCAGCAGCTGGGGGACTAGCGGCTCCTACGAGCAGTACTTC	CASSWGTSGSYEQYF
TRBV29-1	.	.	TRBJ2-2	TGCAGCGTTGACAGGGCCACCGGGGAGCTGTTTTTT	CSVDRATGELFF
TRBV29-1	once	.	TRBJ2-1	TGCAGCTTCCGGAGAGACCATGAGCAGTTCTTC	CSFRRDHEQFF
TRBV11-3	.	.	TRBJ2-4	TGTGCCAGCAGCTTAGGAAGAGATCTAGCCAAAAACATTCAGTACTTC	CASSLGRDLAKNIQYF
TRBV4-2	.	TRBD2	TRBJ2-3	TGTGCCAGCAGCCTCGGAGCGGGGGGGAGCACAGATACGCAGTATTTT	CASSLGAGGSTDTQYF
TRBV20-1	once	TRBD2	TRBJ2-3	TGCAGTGCTCGCTCGGGGGGACTAGCGGTCACAGATACGCAGTATTTT	CSARSGGLAVTDTQYF
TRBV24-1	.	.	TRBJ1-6	TGTGCCACCCAGGGCGTTGGGAATTCACCCCTCCACTTT	CATQGVGNSPLHF
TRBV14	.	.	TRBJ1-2	TGTGCCAGCAGCCAAGATCTATCGTATGGCTACACCTTC	CASSQDLSYGYTF
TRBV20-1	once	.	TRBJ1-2	TGCAGTGCTAGAGCGGGGCATTCTAACTATGGCTACACCTTC	CSARAGHSNYGYTF
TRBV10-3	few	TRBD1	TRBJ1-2	TGTGCCATCAGTGGGACAGGGGTTAACTATGGCTACACCTTC	CAISGTGVNYGYTF
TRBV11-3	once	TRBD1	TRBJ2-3	TGTGCCACTTCCCGGGACAGGGGCACAGATACGCAGTATTTT	CATSRDRGTDTQYF
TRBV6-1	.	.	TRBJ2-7	TGTGCCAGCACCTACCGCGGTCAGGTACAGACCTACGAGCAGTACTTC	CASTYRGQVQTYEQYF
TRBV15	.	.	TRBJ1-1	TGTGCCACCAGCAGAGATGGCCGGACAGCGGAAGCTTTCTTT	CATSRDGRTAEAFF
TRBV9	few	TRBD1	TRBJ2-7	TGTGCCAGCAGCGCCACGGGACAGAGCTACGAGCAGTACTTC	CASSATGQSYEQYF
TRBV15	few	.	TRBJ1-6	TGTGCCACCAGCAGAATAGGGAAGGGACCCCTCCACTTT	CATSRIGKGPLHF
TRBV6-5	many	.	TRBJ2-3	TGTGCCAGCAGTTACGCTAGCACAGATACGCAGTATTTT	CASSYASTDTQYF
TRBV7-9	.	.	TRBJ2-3	TGTGCCAGCACAGATACGCAGTATTTT	CASTDTQYF
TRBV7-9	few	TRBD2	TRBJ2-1	TGTGCCAGCAGCTTGCCTAGCGGGGATAATGAGCAGTTCTTC	CASSLPSGDNEQFF
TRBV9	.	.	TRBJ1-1	TGTGCCAGCAGCGTAGACGGGGGTGAAGCTTTCTTT	CASSVDGGEAFF
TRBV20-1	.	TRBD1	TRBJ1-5	TGCAGTGCTAGAGCTTTGGGACAGCTAAATCAGCCCCAGCATTTT	CSARALGQLNQPQHF
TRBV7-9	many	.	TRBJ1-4	TGTGCCAGCAGCTTAGGTGGGATGGATGAAAAACTGTTTTTT	CASSLGGMDEKLFF
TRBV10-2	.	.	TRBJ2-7	TGCGCCAGCAGTGAGAGGCAGGGTTGGGGCGAGCAGTACTTC	CASSERQGWGEQYF
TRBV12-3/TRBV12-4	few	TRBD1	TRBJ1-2	TGTGCCAGCAGTCCGGTGGGACAGGGAGAAATGGGTTCCCAGTTCTATGGCTACACCTTC	CASSPVGQGEMGSQFYGYTF
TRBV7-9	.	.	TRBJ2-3	TGTGCCAGCAGCCCAAGGGGGGGGCGAATCAATGAGCAGTATTTT	CASSPRGGRINEQYF
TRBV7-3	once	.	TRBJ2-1	TGTGCCAGCAGCTTAATTCCGAATACAGCGAATGAGCAGTTCTTC	CASSLIPNTANEQFF
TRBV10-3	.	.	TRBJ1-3	TGTGCCATCCAAGCGGCAGATAACACCATATATTTT	CAIQAADNTIYF
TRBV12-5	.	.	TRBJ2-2	TGTGCTAGTGCCGGCAACACCGGGGAGCTGTTTTTT	CASAGNTGELFF
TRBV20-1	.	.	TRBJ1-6	TGCAGTGCTAGAACGGGCCCTTTTATGGGTTCACCCCTCCACTTT	CSARTGPFMGSPLHF
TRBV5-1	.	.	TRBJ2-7	TGCGCCAGCAGCCCGGGAACCCCGGGGTACGAGCAGTACTTC	CASSPGTPGYEQYF
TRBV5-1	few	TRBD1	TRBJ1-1	TGCGCCAGCAGCTTGTTCCAGGGGGCATTGAACACTGAAGCTTTCTTT	CASSLFQGALNTEAFF
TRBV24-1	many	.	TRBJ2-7	TGTGCCACCAGTGATTCGCGAGGTCCTCTCTACGAGCAGTACTTC	CATSDSRGPLYEQYF
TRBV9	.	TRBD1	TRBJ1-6	TGTGCCAGCAGCGCCGGGACAGGGCCCCTCCACTTT	CASSAGTGPLHF
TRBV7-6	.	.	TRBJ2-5	TGTGCCAGCACCAAAGAACGAGAGACCCAGTACTTC	CASTKERETQYF
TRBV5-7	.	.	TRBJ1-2	TGTGCCAGCAGCTTTACGGGTAGAAACTATGGCTACACCTTC	CASSFTGRNYGYTF
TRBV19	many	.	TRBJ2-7	TGTGCCAGTAGTACCTCACCGAGGGCGTCCTACGAGCAGTACTTC	CASSTSPRASYEQYF
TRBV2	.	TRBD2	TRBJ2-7	TGTGCCAGCAGTGAATTTCTTGCTAGCGGGACCTCCTACGAGCAGTACTTC	CASSEFLASGTSYEQYF
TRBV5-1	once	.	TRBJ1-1	TGCGCCAGCAGCTTGTATAGTGATAATGAAGCTTTCTTT	CASSLYSDNEAFF
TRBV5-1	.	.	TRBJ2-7	TGCGCCAGCAGCTTCAGGGTAGGCAACGAGCAGTACTTC	CASSFRVGNEQYF
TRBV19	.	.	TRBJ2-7	TGTGCCAGTAGTGCCTTCGGGACCTCCTACGAGCAGTACTTC	CASSAFGTSYEQYF
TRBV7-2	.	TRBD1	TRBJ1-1	TGTGCCAGCAGCCGATCGACAGGGGGGAACACTGAAGCTTTCTTT	CASSRSTGGNTEAFF
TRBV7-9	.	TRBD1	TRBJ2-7	TGTGCCAGCAGCTCCCGGGACAGGTCCTACGAGCAGTACTTC	CASSSRDRSYEQYF
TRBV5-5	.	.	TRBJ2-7	TGTGCCAGCAGCTTAGCGGCAGGTCTGGCCGAGCAGTACTTC	CASSLAAGLAEQYF
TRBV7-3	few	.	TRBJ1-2	TGTGCCAGCAGCGCAGTCGGGGGGACCAACTATGGCTACACCTTC	CASSAVGGTNYGYTF
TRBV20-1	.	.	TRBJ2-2	TGCAGTGCAAGGGGACACAACACCGGGGAGCTGTTTTTT	CSARGHNTGELFF
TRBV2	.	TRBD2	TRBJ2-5	TGTGCCAGCAGTTTACTCTCTAGCGGGGGGTGGGAGACCCAGTACTTC	CASSLLSSGGWETQYF
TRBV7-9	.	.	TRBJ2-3	TGTGCCAGCAGCCCGGCTGCGGGGCGAAGCACAGATACGCAGTATTTT	CASSPAAGRSTDTQYF
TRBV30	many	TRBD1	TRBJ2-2	TGTGCCTGGAGCGGCGACAGGGCCGGGGAGCTGTTTTTT	CAWSGDRAGELFF
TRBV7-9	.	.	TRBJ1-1	TGTGCCAGCAGCTTGGGCAGGAGAATGAACACCGAAGCTTTCTTT	CASSLGRRMNTEAFF
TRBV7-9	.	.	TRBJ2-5	TGTGCCAGCAGCTCACCGCAGGGGATGGAAGAGACCCAGTACTTC	CASSSPQGMEETQYF
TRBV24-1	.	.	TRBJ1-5	TGTGCCACCAGTGCCTCAGGGCAGGGCAATCAGCCCCAGCATTTT	CATSASGQGNQPQHF
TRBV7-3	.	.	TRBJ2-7	TGTGCCAGCAGCTTGTTAGGGGACGGAAGTTACTACGAGCAGTACTTC	CASSLLGDGSYYEQYF
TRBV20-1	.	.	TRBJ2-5	TGCAGTGCTAAGAGGGAGACCCAGTACTTC	CSAKRETQYF
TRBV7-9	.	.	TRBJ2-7	TGTGCCAGCAGCCCGGGGGACAGATCCTACGAGCAGTACTTC	CASSPGDRSYEQYF
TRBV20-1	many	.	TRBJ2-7	TGCAGTGCAACCGGGGCCAACTCCTACGAGCAGTACTTC	CSATGANSYEQYF
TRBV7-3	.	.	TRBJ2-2	TGTGCCAGCAGCCTCAGGGAACCCGGGGAGCTGTTCTTT	CASSLREPGELFF